This T cell receptor beta chain was profiled in a study of Graves' ophthalmopathy and Graves' hyperthyroidism. Study-wide results and caveats: In separating ophthalmopathy from stable hyperthyroidism, a 13-signature model achieved nearly 90% sensitivity and 75% to 84% specificity. Ophthalmopathy progression was predicted by the model at 70.59% sensitivity and 72% to 75% specificity. Most expanded clonotypes in thyroid above 0.001 frequency also showed up in blood.

RNA transcripts provided the template for amplifying TCR beta CDR3 regions. Scientists carried out first-round RT-PCR using HTBI primers and then a second-round multiplex PCR. MiXCR, applied by TCRdb to the multiplex PCR reads, yields one record per CDR3 protein. The data show about 380,000 distinct CDR3 sequences, roughly 15% seen once. Symptoms, serum thyroxine and TRAb, thyroid ultrasound, and orbital computed tomography formed the diagnostic basis. This clonotype was seen many times. Its specificity is not known. V dropped 6 bases and J dropped 7 bases, with 16 bases sitting between them. Germline V gene data show CDR1 as SQVTM and CDR2 as ANQGSEA. The CDR3 length is 13 residues.

This clonotype was sampled from a young woman with stable Graves' hyperthyroidism. The J gene is TRBJ1-5, the V gene TRBV29-1, with D maybe TRBD1 (5 bases). The sequencing sample was made of peripheral blood. The CDR3 coding sequence is TGCAGCGTGCCCCTTGGGGGGGGGCAGCCCCAGCATTTT. It codes for CSVPLGGGQPQHF.